The rows below give T cell receptor beta chains drawn from one sample of a study of cytomegalovirus exposure and HLA in healthy donors. Libraries were prepared by immunoSEQ multiplex PCR; TCRdb keeps only in-frame clonotypes and omits some of them. There are some 170,000 clones in the sample; 81% occur only once, and 4.9% lies in the top ten. Sequencing input: PBMCs. These receptors all stem from a woman aged 18-29 years in good health and CMV-seropositive. Each CDR3 is given with its conserved first and last residue. The D gene is left open where the match is weak. Part of the rows lack a size; the others show once, few, many or a class for expanded clones.

d_call: NA
j_call: TRBJ1-5
clone_size: NA
v_call: TRBV21-1
cdr3_nt: TGTGCCAGCAGCAAAGGACAGGCCGTCGAGGATCAGCCCCAGCATTTT
cdr3_aa: CASSKGQAVEDQPQHF

d_call: NA
j_call: TRBJ1-1
clone_size: NA
v_call: TRBV6-5
cdr3_nt: TGTGCCAGCAGTAGGGACATGAACACTGAAGCTTTCTTT
cdr3_aa: CASSRDMNTEAFF

d_call: NA
j_call: TRBJ2-7
clone_size: NA
v_call: TRBV5-1
cdr3_nt: TGCGCCAGCAGCTTGGTTTCACTGTACGAGCAGTACTTC
cdr3_aa: CASSLVSLYEQYF

d_call: TRBD1
j_call: TRBJ2-1
clone_size: NA
v_call: TRBV5-4
cdr3_nt: TGTGCCAGCAGCAATCACGACAGGGTCAATGAGCAGTTCTTC
cdr3_aa: CASSNHDRVNEQFF

d_call: TRBD1
j_call: TRBJ1-2
clone_size: NA
v_call: TRBV10-3
cdr3_nt: TGTGCCATCAGTGAGTCCTCGGGACAGCAAAATTACTATGGCTACACCTTC
cdr3_aa: CAISESSGQQNYYGYTF

d_call: NA
j_call: TRBJ1-1
clone_size: NA
v_call: TRBV28
cdr3_nt: TGTGCCAGCAGTTTAGGCCCTTTCATGAACACTGAAGCTTTCTTT
cdr3_aa: CASSLGPFMNTEAFF

d_call: NA
j_call: TRBJ2-5
clone_size: NA
v_call: TRBV7-2
cdr3_nt: TGTGCCAGCAGCTTTGTTATAGACTACCAAGAGACCCAGTACTTC
cdr3_aa: CASSFVIDYQETQYF

d_call: TRBD1
j_call: TRBJ1-6
clone_size: NA
v_call: TRBV27
cdr3_nt: TGTGCCAGCACCCGACAGGGGAATTCACCCCTCCACTTT
cdr3_aa: CASTRQGNSPLHF

d_call: TRBD2
j_call: TRBJ2-3
clone_size: NA
v_call: TRBV7-8
cdr3_nt: TGTGCCAGCAGCTTTCGGGGGGGGAGAGATACGCAGTATTTT
cdr3_aa: CASSFRGGRDTQYF

d_call: NA
j_call: TRBJ2-7
clone_size: once
v_call: TRBV10-3
cdr3_nt: TGTGCCATCAGTGACCCGACTGTCTACGAGCAGTACTTC
cdr3_aa: CAISDPTVYEQYF

d_call: NA
j_call: TRBJ1-2
clone_size: NA
v_call: TRBV6-5
cdr3_nt: TGTGCCAGCAGTTACCTCGGTGGCTACACCTTC
cdr3_aa: CASSYLGGYTF

d_call: TRBD1
j_call: TRBJ1-2
clone_size: NA
v_call: TRBV2
cdr3_nt: TGTGCCAGCAACCGGGACAGAGGAGCGGGCTACACCTTC
cdr3_aa: CASNRDRGAGYTF

d_call: NA
j_call: TRBJ2-7
clone_size: NA
v_call: TRBV28
cdr3_nt: TGTGCCAGCACCATAGGAGGGGTTACGTACTACGAGCAGTACTTC
cdr3_aa: CASTIGGVTYYEQYF

d_call: NA
j_call: TRBJ1-5
clone_size: NA
v_call: TRBV4-1
cdr3_nt: TGCGCCAGCAGCCCCGGGATCCTTAGCAATCAGCCCCAGCATTTT
cdr3_aa: CASSPGILSNQPQHF

d_call: TRBD1
j_call: TRBJ1-1
clone_size: NA
v_call: TRBV19
cdr3_nt: TGTGCCAGTATCAGACAGGGTGGCACTGAAGCTTTCTTT
cdr3_aa: CASIRQGGTEAFF

d_call: NA
j_call: TRBJ2-6
clone_size: NA
v_call: TRBV7-3
cdr3_nt: TGTGCCAGCAGCTCCGGGGTGAGGGGGGCCAACGTCCTGACTTTC
cdr3_aa: CASSSGVRGANVLTF

d_call: TRBD1
j_call: TRBJ2-5
clone_size: NA
v_call: TRBV5-1
cdr3_nt: TGCGCCAGTTACCCCACCCCGGGACAGGGGGCGTCAGAGACCCAGTACTTC
cdr3_aa: CASYPTPGQGASETQYF

d_call: TRBD1
j_call: TRBJ2-7
clone_size: NA
v_call: TRBV16
cdr3_nt: TGTGCCAGCAGCAGCCGGGACAGAATCTCCTACGAGCAGTACTTC
cdr3_aa: CASSSRDRISYEQYF

d_call: NA
j_call: TRBJ1-5
clone_size: NA
v_call: TRBV6-6
cdr3_nt: TGTGCCAGCAACTTCGAGGACAACCAGCCCCAGCATTTT
cdr3_aa: CASNFEDNQPQHF

d_call: TRBD1
j_call: TRBJ1-5
clone_size: NA
v_call: TRBV2
cdr3_nt: TGTGCCAGCATTCCCGACAGGGGGTATGTAGGGCCCCAGCATTTT
cdr3_aa: CASIPDRGYVGPQHF

d_call: TRBD1
j_call: TRBJ2-1
clone_size: NA
v_call: TRBV27
cdr3_nt: TGTGCCAGCAGTTTATCAACCTTTGAGACAGGGTTATACAATGAGCAGTTCTTC
cdr3_aa: CASSLSTFETGLYNEQFF

d_call: NA
j_call: TRBJ1-4
clone_size: once
v_call: TRBV4-2
cdr3_nt: TGTGCCAGCAGCCAAGGGATCGTGGGGCTCGGTGAAAAACTGTTTTTT
cdr3_aa: CASSQGIVGLGEKLFF

d_call: TRBD1
j_call: TRBJ1-4
clone_size: NA
v_call: TRBV7-2
cdr3_nt: TGTGCCAGCAGCCCGCTAACAGGGGGCGCGGAAAAACTGTTTTTT
cdr3_aa: CASSPLTGGAEKLFF

d_call: NA
j_call: TRBJ2-2
clone_size: NA
v_call: TRBV5-4
cdr3_nt: TGTGCCAGCAGGCATACGGACACCGGGGAGCTGTTTTTT
cdr3_aa: CASRHTDTGELFF

d_call: NA
j_call: TRBJ2-7
clone_size: NA
v_call: TRBV7-9
cdr3_nt: TGTGCCAGCAGCTTACCTACCCACAGGGTTGTACCCTACGAGCAGTACTTC
cdr3_aa: CASSLPTHRVVPYEQYF

d_call: NA
j_call: TRBJ1-3
clone_size: NA
v_call: TRBV7-8
cdr3_nt: TGTGCCAGCAGCTTGGCCCATGGAAACACCATATATTTT
cdr3_aa: CASSLAHGNTIYF

d_call: TRBD1
j_call: TRBJ1-1
clone_size: NA
v_call: TRBV5-4
cdr3_nt: TGTGCCAGCAGCTCGGGAGAGACAGGGGTGATTAGCACTGAAGCTTTCTTT
cdr3_aa: CASSSGETGVISTEAFF

d_call: TRBD1
j_call: TRBJ2-2
clone_size: NA
v_call: TRBV5-1
cdr3_nt: TGCGCCAGCAGCTCGAGAATCCCGGGACAGGGGGATTTGAACACCGGGGAGCTGTTTTTT
cdr3_aa: CASSSRIPGQGDLNTGELFF

d_call: TRBD1
j_call: TRBJ1-4
clone_size: NA
v_call: TRBV4-1
cdr3_nt: TGCGCCAGCAGCCAAGGGGCGGCCAGGGGGAATGAAAAACTGTTTTTT
cdr3_aa: CASSQGAARGNEKLFF

d_call: NA
j_call: TRBJ1-2
clone_size: NA
v_call: TRBV6-5
cdr3_nt: TGTGCCAGCAGTTACTCGTCGGGGTTTAACTATGGCTACACCTTC
cdr3_aa: CASSYSSGFNYGYTF

d_call: NA
j_call: TRBJ2-7
clone_size: NA
v_call: TRBV7-2
cdr3_nt: TGTGCCAGCAGCCCCAATGCAGGGACCTACGAGCAGTACTTC
cdr3_aa: CASSPNAGTYEQYF

d_call: NA
j_call: TRBJ2-3
clone_size: few
v_call: TRBV5-1
cdr3_nt: TGCGCCAGCAGCTTGGGAGGGAGGTCAAGCACAGATACGCAGTATTTT
cdr3_aa: CASSLGGRSSTDTQYF

d_call: TRBD1
j_call: TRBJ1-4
clone_size: NA
v_call: TRBV2
cdr3_nt: TGTGCCAGCAGTAGACAGGGGGGAAATAATGAAAAACTGTTTTTT
cdr3_aa: CASSRQGGNNEKLFF

d_call: NA
j_call: TRBJ2-3
clone_size: NA
v_call: TRBV5-1
cdr3_nt: TGCGCCAGCAGCGGGGGGACAGACACAGATACGCAGTATTTT
cdr3_aa: CASSGGTDTDTQYF

d_call: NA
j_call: TRBJ2-5
clone_size: few
v_call: TRBV7-6
cdr3_nt: TGTGCCAGCAGCTTAGTACAAGAGACCCAGTACTTC
cdr3_aa: CASSLVQETQYF

d_call: NA
j_call: TRBJ2-3
clone_size: NA
v_call: TRBV5-1
cdr3_nt: TGCGCCAGCAGCCCGTTGGGCGGGGTACGGGCAGATACGCAGTATTTT
cdr3_aa: CASSPLGGVRADTQYF

d_call: TRBD1
j_call: TRBJ2-3
clone_size: NA
v_call: TRBV10-3
cdr3_nt: TGTGCCATCACGAGGGGGCCCCTCACCCATACCACAGATACGCAGTATTTT
cdr3_aa: CAITRGPLTHTTDTQYF

d_call: NA
j_call: TRBJ1-2
clone_size: NA
v_call: TRBV4-2
cdr3_nt: TGTGCCAGCAGCCAAGCGGAGGGATTGAGGGGCTACACCTTC
cdr3_aa: CASSQAEGLRGYTF

d_call: TRBD1
j_call: TRBJ2-5
clone_size: NA
v_call: TRBV30
cdr3_nt: TGTGCCTGGAGGGACAGGGGGCCAGAGACCCAGTACTTC
cdr3_aa: CAWRDRGPETQYF

d_call: TRBD1
j_call: TRBJ1-5
clone_size: NA
v_call: TRBV19
cdr3_nt: TGTGCCAGTAGTGTTGGACAGGTCGACAATCAGCCCCAGCATTTT
cdr3_aa: CASSVGQVDNQPQHF

d_call: TRBD1
j_call: TRBJ2-5
clone_size: NA
v_call: TRBV19
cdr3_nt: TGTGCCAGTAGTATTCGGACAGGGCCCCAAGAGACCCAGTACTTC
cdr3_aa: CASSIRTGPQETQYF

d_call: NA
j_call: TRBJ2-1
clone_size: NA
v_call: TRBV7-9
cdr3_nt: TGTGCCAGCAGTCAACTAGCCCGAAGCTCCTACAATGAGCAGTTCTTC
cdr3_aa: CASSQLARSSYNEQFF

d_call: TRBD1
j_call: TRBJ1-5
clone_size: NA
v_call: TRBV29-1
cdr3_nt: TGCAGCGTTGCCACCACAGGGGACAATCAGCCCCAGCATTTT
cdr3_aa: CSVATTGDNQPQHF

d_call: TRBD1
j_call: TRBJ2-3
clone_size: NA
v_call: TRBV13
cdr3_nt: TGTGCCAGCAGCTCGCCGGACAGGGGTTCAGATACGCAGTATTTT
cdr3_aa: CASSSPDRGSDTQYF

d_call: NA
j_call: TRBJ1-3
clone_size: few
v_call: TRBV29-1
cdr3_nt: TGCAGCGTTGAAGCTCGGGGAACCATATATTTT
cdr3_aa: CSVEARGTIYF

d_call: NA
j_call: TRBJ1-5
clone_size: few
v_call: TRBV2
cdr3_nt: TGTGCCAGCAGTTTCTTACAGGGTAGCAATCAGCCCCAGCATTTT
cdr3_aa: CASSFLQGSNQPQHF

d_call: NA
j_call: TRBJ2-7
clone_size: NA
v_call: TRBV5-1
cdr3_nt: TGCGCCAGCAGCTTACAGGGTACGCTTTACGAGCAGTACTTC
cdr3_aa: CASSLQGTLYEQYF

d_call: NA
j_call: TRBJ1-5
clone_size: NA
v_call: TRBV7-2
cdr3_nt: TGTGCCAGCAGCCTCAGGGTTTTCGGTCAGCCCCAGCATTTT
cdr3_aa: CASSLRVFGQPQHF

d_call: TRBD2
j_call: TRBJ2-5
clone_size: NA
v_call: TRBV19
cdr3_nt: TGTGCCAGTAGTATGCGGCTAGCGGGGGTTGAGACCCAGTACTTC
cdr3_aa: CASSMRLAGVETQYF

d_call: NA
j_call: TRBJ2-3
clone_size: NA
v_call: TRBV6-6
cdr3_nt: TGTGCCAGCAGTTACTCTGGCTCATCTAGCACAGATACGCAGTATTTT
cdr3_aa: CASSYSGSSSTDTQYF

d_call: TRBD1
j_call: TRBJ1-2
clone_size: NA
v_call: TRBV27
cdr3_nt: TGTGCCACTCGGGTAGGGGGCGGTGGCTACACCTTC
cdr3_aa: CATRVGGGGYTF

d_call: TRBD2
j_call: TRBJ2-3
clone_size: NA
v_call: TRBV7-6
cdr3_nt: TGTGCCAGCAGCTTAGCGGGGGGGACAGATACGCAGTATTTT
cdr3_aa: CASSLAGGTDTQYF